This T cell receptor beta chain was profiled in a study of beta chain features in type 1 diabetes. General observations from the study: For Type 1 diabetes patients, all four CD4+ subsets carried TCRB CDR3s that were moderately but significantly shorter.

Blood was drawn once from each donor into heparinised tubes. The draws averaged around 110 mL. Reverse transcription of all isolated RNA meant that expressed TCRB transcripts were sequenced. Profiled with immunoSEQ multiplex PCR; TCRdb holds only in-frame clones, not every one. Of under 300,000 clones in the sample, 25% to 30% were seen once. This clone has just a few counts. What it binds is unknown. Additional DNA sequences in this sample encode the identical CDR3. Germline-derived CDR1 and CDR2 are SGHTA and FQGNSA. Losses at the gene ends were 3 bases for V and 0 bases for J; bases not matched to a gene: 5. The CDR3 is 16 amino acids.

V gene TRBV7-2 combines with J gene TRBJ2-3, with TRBD2 matching over 8 bases. Sequences were obtained from central memory CD4+ T cells from blood. This TCR was sampled from a young man in good health. The CDR3 is CASSLRASGSTDTQYF. DNA for the CDR3: TGTGCCAGCAGCTTGCGGGCTAGCGGGAGCACAGATACGCAGTATTTT.